This T cell receptor (beta chain) was identified during a study of regulatory T cells in long-lasting Graves disease. The time point is: newly diagnosed GD, antithyroid drugs for less than 3 months. Following extraction of RNA from PBMCs, that RNA was used to make the TCR library. V dropped 1 base and J dropped 3 bases, with 13 bases sitting between them. Germline CDR1 reads SGHTA; CDR2 reads FQGNSA. This CDR3 is built from 15 residues. This clonotype was counted ten times or more. Both iRepertoire HTBI primers and Arm-PCR of CDR3 regions were used to build the TCR beta libraries. TCRdb fed the multiplex PCR reads into MiXCR, producing one record per CDR3 protein. The table shows approximately 230,000 distinct CDR3 sequences, with around 19% occurring only once.

The V and J genes are TRBV7-2 and TRBJ2-7; D remains ambiguous. This receptor was obtained from a female donor with Graves disease. Here the sequenced sample was peripheral blood mononuclear cells (PBMCs), taken at new diagnosis, from a patient treated with antithyroid drugs. The CDR3 protein is CASSLVGGSVYEQYF. CDR3 nucleotide sequence: TGTGCCAGCAGCTTAGTGGGCGGCTCTGTCTACGAGCAGTACTTC.